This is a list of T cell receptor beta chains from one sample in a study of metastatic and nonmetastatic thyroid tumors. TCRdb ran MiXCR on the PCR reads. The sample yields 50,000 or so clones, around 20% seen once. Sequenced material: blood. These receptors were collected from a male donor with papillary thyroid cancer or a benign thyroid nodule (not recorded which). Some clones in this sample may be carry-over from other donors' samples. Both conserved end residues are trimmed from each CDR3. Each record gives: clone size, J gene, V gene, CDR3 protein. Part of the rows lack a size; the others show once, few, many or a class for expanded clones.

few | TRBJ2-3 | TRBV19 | ASTTWAGEQTQY
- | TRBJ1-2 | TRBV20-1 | SAIRTDYGYT
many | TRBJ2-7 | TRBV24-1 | ATSDLVQFKQY
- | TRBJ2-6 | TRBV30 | AWGGGANVLT
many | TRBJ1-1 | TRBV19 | ASSIRATGRVNTEAF
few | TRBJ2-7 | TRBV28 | AINQGLQY
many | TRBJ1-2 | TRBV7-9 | ASSIRDTFYGYT
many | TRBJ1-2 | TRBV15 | ATSRDSVYGYT
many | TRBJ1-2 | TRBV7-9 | ASSLIFAGKRESDYGYT
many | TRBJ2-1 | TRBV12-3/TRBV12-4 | ASSQTSGADNEQF
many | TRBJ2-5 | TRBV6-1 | ASRVGFRGETQY
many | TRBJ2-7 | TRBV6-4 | ASSDSADSYEQY
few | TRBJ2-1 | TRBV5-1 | ASSSGRISVHEQF
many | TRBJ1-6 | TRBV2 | ASSAPPQGSPLH
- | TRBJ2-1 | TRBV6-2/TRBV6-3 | ASRRTSGGLGSYNEQF
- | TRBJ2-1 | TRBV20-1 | SAGQGYSYNEQF
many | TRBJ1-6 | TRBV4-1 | ASSPRQLLTHDSPLH
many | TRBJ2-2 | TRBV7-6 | ASSLDLDRGPANTGELF
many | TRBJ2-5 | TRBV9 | ASSATGTKQETQY
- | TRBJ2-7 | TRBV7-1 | ASSSHPPKPTGTGAYEQY
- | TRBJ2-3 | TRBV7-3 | ASSLTSASDTQY
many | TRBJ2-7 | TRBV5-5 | ASSRDRTYEQY
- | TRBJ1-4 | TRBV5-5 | ASSPRSEGEKLF
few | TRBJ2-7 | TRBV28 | ASSLGTGGCY
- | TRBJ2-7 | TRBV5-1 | ASRMRASYEQY
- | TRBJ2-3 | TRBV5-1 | AAQLSPPGPGSTDTQY
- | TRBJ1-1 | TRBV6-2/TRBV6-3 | ASSQTVTEAF
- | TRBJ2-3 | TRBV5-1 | SSGLAPADTQY
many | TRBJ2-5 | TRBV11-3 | ASSLGRQVETQY
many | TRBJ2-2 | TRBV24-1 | ATSGTAGTGELF
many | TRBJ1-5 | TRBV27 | ASSTHRGNQPQH
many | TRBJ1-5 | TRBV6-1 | ASRKRGVEQPQH
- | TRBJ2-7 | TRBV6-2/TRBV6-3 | ASRGAGGSYEQY
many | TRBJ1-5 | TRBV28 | ASSPFGNQPQH